This T cell receptor beta chain was documented in a study of T-cell reconstitution after alpha-beta-depleted transplantation in children. During its preparation, the TCRbeta library received unique molecular identifiers. TCRdb called the PCR reads again in MiXCR, with one record for every CDR3 protein. The data contain approximately 400,000 distinct CDR3 sequences, approximately 10% of them singletons. The CDR3 contains 18 residues. V gave up 0 bases and J gave up 2 bases; unmatched junction bases: 9. The germline V gene has CDR1 LGHNA and CDR2 YNFKEQ. The table lists this clonotype with many counts. The sequence was collected from a human donor who donated a stem cell graft to a child with acute myeloid leukemia. The V gene is TRBV4-2, the J gene TRBJ2-2; 7 nucleotides align to TRBD2. The sample in question was PBMCs from the stem cell graft donor, obtained from the stem cell graft. The DNA of the CDR3 is TGTGCCAGCAGCCAAGATTTGATCACTAGCGCTAACACCGGGGAGCTGTTTTTT. Residues: CASSQDLITSANTGELFF.